The rows below give T cell receptor beta chains drawn from one sample of a study of T cell responses to AZD1222 COVID-19 vaccine. Profiled with immunoSEQ multiplex PCR; TCRdb holds only in-frame clones, not every one. Here the sample spans 130,000 or so clones, about 93% being singletons. The specimen was peripheral blood, collected on day 0 of AZD1222 vaccination. The receptors originated from an adult in good health. Each CDR3 is given with its conserved first and last residue. The D gene is left open where the match is weak. The listing skips clone size in some rows; elsewhere it reads once, few, many or a size class.

j_call | clone_size | d_call | v_call | cdr3_aa | cdr3_nt
TRBJ1-1 | . | TRBD1 | TRBV2 | CAVLGQRNTEAFF | TGTGCCGTACTGGGACAGAGGAACACTGAAGCTTTCTTT
TRBJ2-1 | . | . | TRBV18 | CASSAEGVSEQFF | TGTGCCAGCTCAGCGGAAGGGGTCAGTGAGCAGTTCTTC
TRBJ2-4 | . | . | TRBV30 | CAWNPAARNIQYF | TGTGCCTGGAATCCGGCGGCTAGAAACATTCAGTACTTC
TRBJ1-2 | . | TRBD1 | TRBV6-5 | CASRSSGQWGYGYTF | TGTGCCAGCAGGAGTTCGGGACAGTGGGGCTATGGCTACACCTTC
TRBJ1-1 | . | TRBD1 | TRBV7-8 | CASSPDRGRGEAFF | TGTGCCAGCAGCCCGGACAGGGGGCGCGGCGAAGCTTTCTTT
TRBJ1-2 | few | TRBD1 | TRBV2 | CASRDGTGDSYTF | TGTGCCAGCAGAGACGGGACAGGGGATTCCTACACCTTC
TRBJ1-3 | . | . | TRBV11-2 | CASSWGGNSGNTIYF | TGTGCCAGCAGCTGGGGGGGGAACTCTGGAAACACCATATATTTT
TRBJ1-2 | . | TRBD1 | TRBV27 | CASSPGAGGRGYTF | TGTGCCAGCAGTCCCGGGGCAGGGGGCCGTGGCTACACCTTC
TRBJ1-5 | . | TRBD1 | TRBV30 | CAWTPGQANQPQHF | TGTGCCTGGACCCCCGGACAGGCGAATCAGCCCCAGCATTTT
TRBJ1-5 | . | . | TRBV3-1/TRBV3-2 | CASSQGTYSNQPQHF | TGTGCCAGCAGCCAAGGCACCTATAGCAATCAGCCCCAGCATTTT